The source of this TCR beta chain is a study of PD-L1 blockade in urothelial cancer. Study overall: It was in the mid-2010s that patients started atezolizumab at 1,200 mg intravenously every 3 weeks. Median T cell yield per blood sample was more than 130,000 cells.

PCRs were each spiked with synthetic TCR analog templates. The protocol was immunoSEQ multiplex PCR, while the TCRdb copy is restricted to in-frame clones and leaves out a portion. The profile covers roughly 87,000 clones, with approximately 88% appearing a single time and roughly 0.88% taken by the ten largest. Specified time point: pretreatment peripheral blood. Per germline, CDR1 SGHKS and CDR2 YYEKEE (reference sequence). Germline trimming cut 2 bases from V and 9 bases from J; bases unmatched to any gene: 6. The CDR3 has 15 residues. Specimen: PBMCs, collected around atezolizumab (anti-PD-L1) treatment. The chain combines TRBV5-5 with TRBJ2-1; 12 positions match TRBD1. The clonotype was recovered from a woman of 80 years or more with urothelial cancer. The CDR3 coding sequence is TGTGCCAGCAGCTTTCATGGGACAGGGGGCAGTGAGCAGTTCTTC. Amino acids: CASSFHGTGGSEQFF.